The entry that follows covers one TCR beta chain sequence. The sample belongs to a study of control samples from healthy donors and cancer patients. Generated by immunoSEQ multiplex PCR, the TCRdb table keeps only in-frame clones and is missing some. The data contain 70,000 to 90,000 clones, 94% of them seen just once; the ten biggest clones take up 6.2%. The germline V gene encodes CDR1 MDHEN and CDR2 SYDVKM. This CDR3 comprises 13 residues. The ends were cut back, 0 bases at V and 6 bases at J, with 8 bases in the middle. Sample: blood. V and J are TRBV28 and TRBJ1-2; D is ambiguous. This clonotype originated in a woman between 40 and 50 years old in good health. The CDR3 nucleotides read TGTGCCAGCAGTTTATGGGTCCAAGATGGCTACACCTTC. Its translation: CASSLWVQDGYTF.